This TCR beta chain was sequenced during a study of T cells after posttransplantation cyclophosphamide. Concerning this clone: Its antigen is still unknown.

The repertoire was sequenced with immunoSEQ multiplex PCR; TCRdb's copy has only in-frame clones and lacks some. This table has approximately 23,000 clones, roughly 86% appearing once. General study points: Blood and skin or GI T cell repertoires showed limited TRB overlap.

There are 18 residues in the CDR3. V dropped 4 bases and J dropped 3; count of bases not matched to a gene: 14. Germline CDR1 is SNHLY and CDR2 is FYNNEI. The material sequenced was PBMCs. The chain is built from TRBV2 and TRBJ2-4, with 8 bases fitting TRBD1. The sequence was collected from a woman aged 55-69 years with a blood cancer, CMV-positive, and with a related stem cell donor. The CDR3 sequence: CASSGRTGRLVGKNIQYF. The CDR3, as DNA: TGTGCCAGCAGTGGGAGGACAGGGCGCCTTGTGGGCAAAAACATTCAGTACTTC.